What follows are 3 T cell receptor beta chains derived from one specimen sequenced in a study of spatial heterogeneity in lung cancer. TCRdb ran MiXCR on the 5' RACE reads and lists one entry per CDR3 protein. The table includes nearly 50,000 distinct CDR3 sequences, less than 9% detected once. The time point: sample taken at primary tumor resection. No cells were sorted before sequencing. The whole RNA sequenced was extracted from tumor, nontumor lung or frozen PBMC. Sequenced here: PBMCs, sampled at surgery. Source of these receptors: a female donor with early-stage non-small cell lung cancer.

This clonotype has a handful of counts. This chain connects TRBV6-4 to TRBJ1-5, with 8 bases aligning to TRBD1. The CDR3 length is 22 residues. Germline assignment: CDR1 MRHNA and CDR2 SNTAGT. Germline trimming cut 3 bases from V and 3 bases from J; bases unmatched to any gene: 25. CDR3 bases: TGTGCCAGCAGTGAAGGGTCGGGCACCACGAGACAGGGGCGGATAGACAATCAGCCCCAGCATTTT. This encodes CASSEGSGTTRQGRIDNQPQHF.

This clonotype was counted a few times. The chain combines TRBV11-2 with TRBJ1-2; 9 bases fit TRBD1. V was clipped by 5 bases and J by 6 bases; unmatched bases: 4. The CDR3 length is 13 residues. CDR1 SGHAT and CDR2 FQNNGV come from the germline V gene. This CDR3 reads CASSQDRGNGYTF. CDR3 in DNA: TGTGCCAGCAGCCAGGACAGGGGTAATGGCTACACCTTC.

This clonotype was seen many times. This chain links TRBV2 with TRBJ2-6; D uncertain. The CDR3 runs to 12 residues. The V end lost 6 bases, the J end lost 13 bases, and 13 bases lay between the germline ends. Per germline, CDR1 SNHLY and CDR2 FYNNEI. CDR3: CASRGGKGVLTF. CDR3 nucleotide sequence: TGTGCCAGCAGGGGTGGGAAAGGGGTCCTGACTTTC.